These 24 T cell receptor beta chains were sequenced from one sample in a study of T cells expressing NK-cell markers. TCRdb derives one entry per CDR3 protein from the 5' RACE reads, leaving out DNA. The sample totals some 410,000 distinct CDR3 sequences; its top ten clones hold 6% to 9.5%. The material sequenced was blood T cells: a sorted CD56 or NKG2C T cell subset, CD4+ or CD8+ T cells, or bulk PBMC T cells (not recorded which). The receptors originated from a woman aged 18-70 years in good health.

CDR3 loop: CAWSVELGTDTQYF. This chain uses TRBV30 with TRBJ2-3. Germline values: CDR1 GTSNPN, CDR2 SVGIG (reference sequence). This CDR3 region has 14 residues.

The chain recombines TRBV9 with TRBJ2-2. Germline loops: CDR1 SGDLS, CDR2 YYNGEE. The CDR3 consists of 14 residues. CDR3 residues: CASSVAPLGGELFF.

The chain combines TRBV5-4 with TRBJ1-1; TCRdb calls TRBD1, which cannot be checked without DNA. Germline CDR1 SGHNT, CDR2 YYREEE (reference sequence). The CDR3 totals 15 residues. CDR3 protein: CASSWGTGKNTEAFF.

The chain is built from TRBV2 and TRBJ2-5; with no DNA, the TCRdb D assignment of TRBD1 cannot be verified. CDR1 SNHLY and CDR2 FYNNEI come from the germline V gene. CDR3 length: 11 residues. CDR3 amino acids: CASETGETQYF.

The chain is built from TRBV4-2 and TRBJ2-2; TCRdb's assignment of TRBD1 cannot be checked, as there is no DNA. Germline CDR1 is LGHNA and CDR2 is YNFKEQ. This CDR3 is 16 amino acids long. The CDR3: CASRPKRGEDTGELFF.

This chain links TRBV5-5 with TRBJ1-2; TCRdb's D call, TRBD1, is unchecked because there is no DNA. The CDR3 extends over 15 amino acids. Germline CDR1 SGHKS, CDR2 YYEKEE (reference sequence). The CDR3: CASSLMTGGGYGYTF.

This rearrangement joins TRBV5-4 to TRBJ2-1. The length of the CDR3 is 13 residues. In germline, CDR1 is SGHNT, CDR2 YYREEE (reference sequence). CDR3 loop: CASSRGNYNEQFF.

The chain carries TRBV5-6 and TRBJ1-2; absent DNA, TCRdb's TRBD1 call cannot be checked. CDR1 and CDR2 (germline): SGHDT, YYEEEE. The CDR3 contains 15 residues. This chain's CDR3 is CASSLSLPGDYGYTF.

This sequence joins TRBV11-1 and TRBJ2-1; there is no DNA to check the TCRdb D call of TRBD1. The CDR3 extends over 15 amino acids. Looked up from germline, CDR1 is SGHAT and CDR2 is FQDESV (reference sequence). Here the CDR3 reads CASSAGQGKNNEQFF.

J is TRBJ2-7 and V is TRBV29-1; TCRdb picks TRBD2, but there is no DNA to check that call. Per the germline V gene, CDR1 is SQVTM and CDR2 is ANQGSEA. The CDR3 consists of 13 residues. CDR3 sequence: CSVGGLAGNEQYF.

J is TRBJ2-7 and V is TRBV20-1; TCRdb lists TRBD1, though no DNA is available to test this call. In germline, CDR1 is DFQATT, CDR2 SNEGSKA (reference sequence). The CDR3 sequence is 13 residues long. CDR3: CSARDRTGYEQYF.

The rearrangement joins TRBV20-1 to TRBJ2-1; TCRdb reports TRBD1, a call that lacks DNA to check it against. The germline V gene has CDR1 DFQATT and CDR2 SNEGSKA (reference sequence). CDR3 length: 16 residues. The CDR3 sequence: CSAHSFVAGPGNEQFF.

This sequence joins TRBV7-2 and TRBJ2-7; TCRdb's D call of TRBD1 is untestable without DNA. The germline CDR1 and CDR2 sequences are SGHTA and FQGNSA. The CDR3 loop spans 14 amino acids. The CDR3 spells CASTPDREAYEQYF.

The chain recombines TRBV30 with TRBJ2-3; TCRdb's D call of TRBD2 is untestable without DNA. The CDR3 is 14 amino acids. The germline CDR1 and CDR2 sequences are GTSNPN and SVGIG (reference sequence). CDR3 sequence: CAWIAAGDIGTQYF.

The chain carries TRBV29-1 and TRBJ2-7; TCRdb outputs TRBD2, but without DNA this stays unchecked. Per germline, CDR1 SQVTM and CDR2 ANQGSEA. CDR3 size: 15 residues. The CDR3 here is CSVEWWQGGTYEQYF.

V gene TRBV10-3 combines with J gene TRBJ2-7; the TCRdb D gene call, TRBD1, has no DNA to confirm it. The CDR3 is 15 residues long. Germline V gene data show CDR1 as ENHRY and CDR2 as SYGVKD. CDR3 loop: CAISVDRDISYEQYF.

The chain employs TRBV15 and TRBJ1-5; lacking DNA, the TRBD1 call made by TCRdb goes unchecked. There are 15 residues in the CDR3. Germline V CDR1 and CDR2: LNHNV, YYDKDF (reference sequence). The CDR3: CATSRDRQGDQPQHF.

J is TRBJ2-7 and V is TRBV20-1. The CDR3 covers 11 residues. Looked up from germline, CDR1 is DFQATT and CDR2 is SNEGSKA (reference sequence). The CDR3 spells CSAKSSYEQYF.

The chain joins TRBV5-6 to TRBJ2-1; as DNA is missing, the TRBD2 call by TCRdb cannot be tested. This CDR3 has 17 residues. Per germline, CDR1 SGHDT and CDR2 YYEEEE. The CDR3 loop is CASALLGELAAYNEQFF.

The chain recombines TRBV7-9 with TRBJ1-4; TCRdb picks TRBD1, but there is no DNA to check that call. CDR3 length equals 14 residues. Germline lookup yields CDR1 SEHNR and CDR2 FQNEAQ (reference sequence). The CDR3 loop reads CASRWTGTNEKLFF. Based on the CDR3 plus reference TRBV7-9 and TRBJ1-4, the full variable domain is DTGVSQNPRHKITKRGQNVTFRCDPISEHNRLYWYRQTLGQGPEFLTYFQNEAQLEKSRLLSDRFSAERPKGSFSTLEIQRTEQGDSAMYLCASRWTGTNEKLFFGSGTQLSVL.

The chain is built from TRBV19 and TRBJ1-5; the TCRdb D gene call, TRBD1, has no DNA to confirm it. The CDR3 totals 14 residues. CDR1 and CDR2 from the germline V gene are LNHDA and SQIVND (reference sequence). CDR3 in amino acids: CASTPRQGNQPQHF.

This chain uses TRBV29-1 with TRBJ2-1; TCRdb returns TRBD2, unconfirmable since there is no DNA. The CDR3 loop spans 13 amino acids. Germline V CDR1 and CDR2: SQVTM, ANQGSEA. The CDR3: CSVRLAGGGEQFF.

The chain links TRBV12-3 or TRBV12-4 to TRBJ2-1; TCRdb names TRBD2, which stays unverified in the absence of DNA. This CDR3 is built from 14 residues. The CDR3 region is CASSPPGLAVRSFF.

The CDR3 here is CATSRGEGLGNVYF. The V gene is TRBV15, the J gene TRBJ2-7. This CDR3 contains 14 residues. Germline-derived CDR1 and CDR2 are LNHNV and YYDKDF (reference sequence).